The source of this TCR beta chain is a study of T-cell memory formation after mild COVID-19. Sample barcodes and UMIs were carried by the TCR alpha and TCR beta cDNA libraries that 5'RACE generated with constant-segment primers. TCRdb processed the 5' RACE reads anew with MiXCR; each CDR3 protein has one entry. The sample lists roughly 450,000 distinct CDR3 sequences, 15% to 20% occurring once. This clonotype was counted between two and nine times. V was pared by 5 bases and J by 1 base, with 14 bases between. In germline, CDR1 is SGHTA, CDR2 FQGNSA. There are 15 residues in the CDR3. V and J are TRBV7-2 and TRBJ1-2; D gene unclear. The receptor comes from a man younger than 35 who had mild COVID-19 (a few samples of this study predate the infection). Cell type and time point are not known. Specimen: PBMCs or a T cell subset sorted from them (not recorded which). CDR3 nucleotides: TGTGCCAGCAGCCCATCAGGAGGCCTTAACTATGGCTACACCTTC. It encodes CASSPSGGLNYGYTF.